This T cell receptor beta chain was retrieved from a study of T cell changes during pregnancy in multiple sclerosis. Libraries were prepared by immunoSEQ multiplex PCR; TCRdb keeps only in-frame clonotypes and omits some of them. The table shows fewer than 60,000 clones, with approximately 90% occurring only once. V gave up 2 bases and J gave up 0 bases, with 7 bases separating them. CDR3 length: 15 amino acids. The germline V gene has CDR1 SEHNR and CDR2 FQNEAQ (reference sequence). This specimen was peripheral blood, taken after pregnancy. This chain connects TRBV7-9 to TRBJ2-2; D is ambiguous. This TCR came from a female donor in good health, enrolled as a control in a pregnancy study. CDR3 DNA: TGTGCCAGCAGCTTATCCAGGTCGAACACCGGGGAGCTGTTTTTT. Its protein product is CASSLSRSNTGELFF.